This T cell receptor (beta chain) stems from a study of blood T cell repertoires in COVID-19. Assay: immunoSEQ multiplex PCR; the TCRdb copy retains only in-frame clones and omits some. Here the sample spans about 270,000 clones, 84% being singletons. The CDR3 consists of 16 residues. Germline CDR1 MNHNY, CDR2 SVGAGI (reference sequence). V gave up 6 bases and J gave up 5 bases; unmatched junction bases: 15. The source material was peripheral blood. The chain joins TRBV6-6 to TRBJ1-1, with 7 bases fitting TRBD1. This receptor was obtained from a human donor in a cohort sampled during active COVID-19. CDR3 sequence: CASSRTGPRGGTEAFF. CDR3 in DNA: TGTGCCAGCAGCCGGACAGGCCCGCGGGGTGGGACTGAAGCTTTCTTT.